Reported below is one TCR beta chain. Its antigen is unidentified. The data were taken from a study of T-cell memory formation after mild COVID-19. The CDR3 totals 14 residues. The V gene end was trimmed by 5 bases and the J gene end by 5 bases; junction bases not matched to a gene: 7. Broader study findings: In second-wave clones peaking day 37, SARS-CoV-2 specificity remained unconfirmed.

Via MiXCR, TCRdb re-called the 5' RACE reads, giving one row per CDR3 protein. The sample shows 55,000 to 80,000 distinct CDR3 sequences, 9% to 9.5% of them seen only once. This TCR was sampled from a man aged 18-30 years who had mild COVID-19 (a few samples of this study predate the infection). Cell type and time point are not known. Sequenced material: PBMCs or a T cell subset sorted from them (not recorded which). The rearrangement uses TRBV12-3 or TRBV12-4 and TRBJ2-5, with 8 bases matching TRBD2. CDR3 sequence: CASSRLRGGETQYF. The DNA for the CDR3 is TGTGCCAGCAGTCGCCTCCGGGGGGGGGAGACCCAGTACTTC.